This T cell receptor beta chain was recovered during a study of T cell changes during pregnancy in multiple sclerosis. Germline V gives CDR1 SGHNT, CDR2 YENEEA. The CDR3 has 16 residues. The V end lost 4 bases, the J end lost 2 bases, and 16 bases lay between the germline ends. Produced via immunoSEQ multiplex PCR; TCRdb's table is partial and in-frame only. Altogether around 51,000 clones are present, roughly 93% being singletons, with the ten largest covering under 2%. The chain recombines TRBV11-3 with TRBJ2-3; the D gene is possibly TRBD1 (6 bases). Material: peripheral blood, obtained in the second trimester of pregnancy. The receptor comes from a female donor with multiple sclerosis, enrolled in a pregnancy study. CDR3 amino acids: CASSSIDRTFTDTQYF. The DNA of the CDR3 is TGTGCCAGCAGCTCCATTGACAGGACATTCACAGATACGCAGTATTTT.